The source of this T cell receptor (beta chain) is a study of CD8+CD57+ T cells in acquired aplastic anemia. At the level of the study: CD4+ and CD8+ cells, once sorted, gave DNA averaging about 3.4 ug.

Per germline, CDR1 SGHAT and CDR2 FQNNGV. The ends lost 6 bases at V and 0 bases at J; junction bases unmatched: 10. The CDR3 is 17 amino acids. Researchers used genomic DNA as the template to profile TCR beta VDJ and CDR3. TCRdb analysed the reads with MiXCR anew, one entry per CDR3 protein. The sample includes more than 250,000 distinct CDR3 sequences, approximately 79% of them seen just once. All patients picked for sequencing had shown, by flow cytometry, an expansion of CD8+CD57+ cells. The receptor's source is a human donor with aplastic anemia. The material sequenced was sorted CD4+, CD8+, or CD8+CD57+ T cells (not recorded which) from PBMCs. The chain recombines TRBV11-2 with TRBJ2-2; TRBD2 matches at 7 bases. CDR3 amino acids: CASRAHSAGANTGELFF. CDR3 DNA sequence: TGTGCCAGCAGAGCGCATTCGGCGGGGGCGAACACCGGGGAGCTGTTTTTT.